The clone carrying this T cell receptor (beta chain) was picked up a small number of times. TCRdb's table, derived via immunoSEQ multiplex PCR, lists solely in-frame clones and lacks some. The sample holds approximately 70,000 clones; under 95% are singletons and the top ten take more than 0.4%. This sample is part of a study of T cell changes during pregnancy in multiple sclerosis. The germline V and J ends were trimmed by 0 bases and 5 bases, with 12 bases remaining between them. In germline, CDR1 is SGDLS, CDR2 YYNGEE. This CDR3 has 15 residues. The source material was CD4+ T cells from peripheral blood mononuclear cells, sampled before pregnancy. This TCR derives from a female donor with multiple sclerosis, enrolled in a pregnancy study. V usage is TRBV9 and J usage is TRBJ1-5; maybe TRBD1 (5 bases). In DNA, the CDR3 is TGTGCCAGCAGCGTAGGAGGAGGGGCGGATCAGCCCCAGCATTTT. Translating gives CASSVGGGADQPQHF. Drawing the rest from reference TRBV9 and TRBJ1-5, the complete variable domain is DSGVTQTPKHLITATGQRVTLRCSPRSGDLSVYWYQQSLDQGLQFLIQYYNGEERAKGNILERFSAQQFPDLHSELNLSSLELGDSALYFCASSVGGGADQPQHFGDGTRLSIL.